A selection of T cell receptor beta chains follows, all from one sample in a study of HIV-infected patients and healthy controls. TCRdb re-derived calls from the 5' RACE reads in MiXCR, one entry per CDR3 protein. This sample yields about 6,600 distinct CDR3 sequences, of which 8% to 13% are seen a single time; about 18% belongs to the top ten. The material was blood, obtained during antiretroviral therapy. The receptors come from an adult with HIV infection. CDR3s include the opening cysteine and the closing phenylalanine or tryptophan. The order of the fields is D gene, J gene, clone size, V gene, CDR3 DNA, CDR3 protein. D genes are given only for firm matches. Rows give clone size only sometimes, using once, few, many, or a class for an expanded clone.

TRBD1 | TRBJ1-4 | many | TRBV6-6 | TGTGCCAGCAGAGACCAGGGGGGGGATGAAAAACTGTTTTTT | CASRDQGGDEKLFF
. | TRBJ2-1 | few | TRBV12-3/TRBV12-4 | TGTGCCAGCGGGCCCGGGATCTACAATGAGCAGTTCTTC | CASGPGIYNEQFF
. | TRBJ1-5 | few | TRBV18 | TGTGCCAGCTCATTCAGGTCCAATCAGCCCCAGCATTTT | CASSFRSNQPQHF
TRBD1 | TRBJ2-3 | many | TRBV5-8 | TGTGCCAGCAGCTTGACAGGGGGTAGCGCAGATACGCAGTATTTT | CASSLTGGSADTQYF
. | TRBJ1-1 | few | TRBV11-2 | TGTGCCAGCAGCCTTTCGGGGGGGGGAACTGAAGCTTTCTTT | CASSLSGGGTEAFF
. | TRBJ2-5 | medium-sized | TRBV2 | TGTGCCAGCAGCCGGATGACGGTTCAAGAGACCCAGTACTTC | CASSRMTVQETQYF
. | TRBJ1-2 | . | TRBV6-5 | TGTGCCAGCAGTTACTTCGGCGATGGCTACACCTTC | CASSYFGDGYTF
TRBD1 | TRBJ2-3 | . | TRBV12-3/TRBV12-4 | TGTGCCAGCAGTTCCCCCTCCGGGACAGGGTCAAAAGATACGCAGTATTTT | CASSSPSGTGSKDTQYF
TRBD1 | TRBJ2-3 | . | TRBV15 | TGTGCCACCAGCAAGGCCGCAACCGGGACAGGGGGCGCAGATACGCAGTATTTT | CATSKAATGTGGADTQYF
TRBD1 | TRBJ2-7 | medium-sized | TRBV5-1 | TGCGCCAGCAGCTTGGACAGGGGCTACGAGCAGTACTTC | CASSLDRGYEQYF
TRBD1 | TRBJ2-5 | . | TRBV12-3/TRBV12-4 | TGTGCCAGCAGTTTTACCGGGACAGGGGGCCGCGAGACCCAGTACTTC | CASSFTGTGGRETQYF
. | TRBJ1-6 | medium-sized | TRBV5-1 | TGCGCCAGCAGCGACAACGCCGGGGTACATAATTCACCCCTCCACTTT | CASSDNAGVHNSPLHF
TRBD2 | TRBJ2-3 | medium-sized | TRBV7-2 | TGTGCCAGCAGCTTAGGTCCTAGCGGGGGAACAGATACGCAGTATTTT | CASSLGPSGGTDTQYF
. | TRBJ1-2 | medium-sized | TRBV18 | TGTGCCAGCTCACCACGGACAGCGCGGCACTATGGCTACACCTTC | CASSPRTARHYGYTF
TRBD2 | TRBJ2-5 | few | TRBV5-1 | TGCGCCAGCAGCTTGAGGGAGCGGGGGATCGGAGAGACCCAGTACTTC | CASSLRERGIGETQYF
TRBD2 | TRBJ2-3 | large | TRBV7-2 | TGTGCCAGCAGTCAACAACCCGGACTAGCGGGGGGGATTAGCACAGATACGCAGTATTTT | CASSQQPGLAGGISTDTQYF
TRBD2 | TRBJ2-3 | many | TRBV12-3/TRBV12-4 | TGTGCCAGCAGTCCTCTAGCGGGGGGCACAGATACGCAGTATTTT | CASSPLAGGTDTQYF
. | TRBJ2-1 | medium-sized | TRBV2 | TGTGCCAGCGCCGTCTTAGAGCAGTTCTTC | CASAVLEQFF
. | TRBJ2-6 | medium-sized | TRBV6-5 | TGTGCCAGCAGTTCCACAGGGTCTGGGGCCAACGTCCTGACTTTC | CASSSTGSGANVLTF
TRBD2 | TRBJ2-3 | medium-sized | TRBV5-1 | TGCGCCAGCAGGCCTAGCGGGGACACAGATACGCAGTATTTT | CASRPSGDTDTQYF
TRBD2 | TRBJ2-2 | few | TRBV12-3/TRBV12-4 | TGTGCCAGCAGTTTATGGCTAGCGGGTGGCGCCGGGGAGCTGTTTTTT | CASSLWLAGGAGELFF
TRBD2 | TRBJ2-5 | medium-sized | TRBV10-3 | TGTGCCATCAGACCCGGGACTAGCGGGGATCAAGAGACCCAGTACTTC | CAIRPGTSGDQETQYF
. | TRBJ1-5 | many | TRBV29-1 | TGCAGCGTCGGGGGCGGGGGTCAGCCCCAGCATTTT | CSVGGGGQPQHF
. | TRBJ2-3 | few | TRBV9 | TGTGCCAGCAGCGTAGAGGGGGGGCGATTGGCAGATACGCAGTATTTT | CASSVEGGRLADTQYF
TRBD2 | TRBJ2-3 | many | TRBV28 | TGTGCCAGCAGTTTTTTTGGACTAGGTACAGATACGCAGTATTTT | CASSFFGLGTDTQYF
. | TRBJ1-1 | medium-sized | TRBV20-1 | TGCAGTGCCCCGGTGGGGGGAGGTGGTACTGAAGCTTTCTTT | CSAPVGGGGTEAFF
TRBD1 | TRBJ2-7 | many | TRBV3-1 | TGTGCCAGCAGCCTCCCGGGGACAGGCCGTTGGGAGCAGTACTTC | CASSLPGTGRWEQYF
. | TRBJ2-4 | . | TRBV6-5 | TGTGCCAGCAGTCGAGATTTGGTAGCCAAAAACATTCAGTACTTC | CASSRDLVAKNIQYF
. | TRBJ1-3 | . | TRBV5-1 | TGCGCCAGCAGCTTCCGGGACACCATATATTTT | CASSFRDTIYF
. | TRBJ2-7 | many | TRBV5-6 | TGTGCCAGCAGCTTGGACAGGGTGGGCTACGAGCAGTACTTC | CASSLDRVGYEQYF
. | TRBJ2-4 | many | TRBV5-1 | TGCGCCAGCAGCTTGTCGTCCAGTGGTAGTTCAAAAAACATTCAGTACTTC | CASSLSSSGSSKNIQYF
TRBD1 | TRBJ2-5 | many | TRBV7-7 | TGTGCCAGCAGCTTAGGAGGACAGGGCGAGACCCAGTACTTC | CASSLGGQGETQYF
. | TRBJ2-1 | medium-sized | TRBV2 | TGTGCCAGCAGTGAAATAGGCAAGGGTCTAGATGAGCAGTTCTTC | CASSEIGKGLDEQFF
TRBD2 | TRBJ2-3 | many | TRBV7-2 | TGTGCCAGCAGCACAACTAGCGGGGGGGCTCGTGGTTTGGTTACGCAGTATTTT | CASSTTSGGARGLVTQYF
. | TRBJ1-1 | . | TRBV7-9 | TGTGCCAGCAGCCCCGGATGGGACACTGAAGCTTTCTTT | CASSPGWDTEAFF
TRBD2 | TRBJ2-3 | many | TRBV5-4 | TGTGCCAGCAGCGGAGGACTAGCGGGGGGGCCGTGGGAAGATACGCAGTATTTT | CASSGGLAGGPWEDTQYF
. | TRBJ2-3 | . | TRBV2 | TGTGCCAGCAGTCCCCTGGGGGCTCTCCCCACAGATACGCAGTATTTT | CASSPLGALPTDTQYF
. | TRBJ1-6 | . | TRBV4-1 | TGCGCCAGCAGCCAAGAAATGACAGGTCCTAATTCACCCCTCCACTTT | CASSQEMTGPNSPLHF
. | TRBJ1-3 | . | TRBV6-1 | TGTGCCAGCAGCCCTGAGGGGACAATTGGAAACACCATATATTTT | CASSPEGTIGNTIYF
. | TRBJ2-5 | medium-sized | TRBV6-5 | TGTGCCAGCAGTTACTCTGGAGGACAAGAGACCCAGTACTTC | CASSYSGGQETQYF
TRBD1 | TRBJ2-5 | few | TRBV27 | TGTGCCAGCAGTATGGACAGGGTTTTGGAGACCCAGTACTTC | CASSMDRVLETQYF
TRBD1 | TRBJ1-5 | medium-sized | TRBV7-6 | TGTGCCAGCAGCTTAGTCATCGGGCGCAGGGGGTATCAGCCCCAGCATTTT | CASSLVIGRRGYQPQHF
. | TRBJ1-5 | many | TRBV19 | TGTGCCAGTAGTATACAGGGGTATAGCAATCAGCCCCAGCATTTT | CASSIQGYSNQPQHF
TRBD1 | TRBJ1-1 | medium-sized | TRBV18 | TGTGCCAGCTCACCGGGACAGGGAAGAGGTGGCACTGAAGCTTTCTTT | CASSPGQGRGGTEAFF
TRBD1 | TRBJ1-2 | many | TRBV7-9 | TGTGCCAGCAGCTTCGGACAGGTCGTCTCCCGATATGGCTACACCTTC | CASSFGQVVSRYGYTF
TRBD1 | TRBJ1-5 | many | TRBV19 | TGTGCCAGTAGTATAACAGGGGCCTTCGGGCAGCCCCAGCATTTT | CASSITGAFGQPQHF
TRBD1 | TRBJ1-1 | . | TRBV6-1 | TGTGCCAGCACTAGGGACAGGGTGGATGAAGCTTTCTTT | CASTRDRVDEAFF
. | TRBJ2-1 | medium-sized | TRBV20-1 | TGCAGTGCTGGGGACTTATCCTACAATGAGCAGTTCTTC | CSAGDLSYNEQFF
. | TRBJ2-7 | many | TRBV19 | TGTGCCAGTAGCTACTCCGGGACACCAAATATCCAGGCCTACGAGCAGTACTTC | CASSYSGTPNIQAYEQYF
. | TRBJ1-1 | many | TRBV12-3/TRBV12-4 | TGTGCCAGCAGGCCATACAGGGCCCCAGAATCTGAAGCTTTCTTT | CASRPYRAPESEAFF
. | TRBJ1-4 | medium-sized | TRBV6-6 | TGTGCCAGCAGCGAAGGGTTAACTAATGAAAAACTGTTTTTT | CASSEGLTNEKLFF
. | TRBJ1-3 | medium-sized | TRBV7-2 | TGTGCCAGCAGCTTACAGGCCACCCAAAGAAACACCATATATTTT | CASSLQATQRNTIYF
. | TRBJ2-7 | . | TRBV7-9 | TGTGCCAGCAGCTTAGGGGCTAACTCCTACGAGCAGTACTTC | CASSLGANSYEQYF
. | TRBJ2-7 | medium-sized | TRBV2 | TGTGCCAGCAGTGGGGGGGTCAGGCCAACCTACGAGCAGTACTTC | CASSGGVRPTYEQYF
. | TRBJ1-5 | medium-sized | TRBV4-1 | TGCGCCAGCAGCCCGATGGTAAGCGGGGCCCAGCATTTT | CASSPMVSGAQHF